This T cell receptor (beta chain) was recovered during a study of blood T cell repertoires in COVID-19. In the study overall: Donors in Cohort 3 counted as recovered after two negative PCRs, clearance, or symptom resolution.

Original handling: The authors estimated nucleated cell counts from reference gene primer amplification. This table comes from immunoSEQ multiplex PCR, and its TCRdb copy is limited to in-frame clones, with some not included. The DNA was the basis for D and trimming; V, J and clone size are from that table. Here the sample spans hundreds of thousands of clones, more than 75% being singletons. V shed 1 base and J shed 0 bases, with 8 bases lying between them. Germline loops: CDR1 SGHRS, CDR2 YFSETQ. The CDR3 is made up of 14 amino acids. The TCR originated in a woman in her sixties in a cohort exposed to, infected with or recovered from COVID-19 (not recorded which). The source material was PBMCs or T cells enriched from blood (not recorded which). The gene calls are TRBV5-1 and TRBJ2-7; possible D gene TRBD1, 6 bases. Written as DNA, the CDR3 is TGCGCCAGCAGCTTGACAGGGACCTCCTACGAGCAGTACTTC. Translated, it gives CASSLTGTSYEQYF.